This TCR beta chain came from a study of blood T cell repertoires in COVID-19 (dated by TCRdb to about 2020). Turning to the overall study: Recovered participants in ImmuneRACE Cohort 3 were defined by two consecutive negative NP/OP PCR tests, clearance by a healthcare professional, or resolution of symptoms. The sample metadata nearly always contained a de-identified subject ID, COVID-19 status, age in years and sex. The prospective study material was composed of cDNA or gDNA derived from T cells, B-cell-depleted T cells, or PBMCs. Subjects who had been exposed to COVID-19, were actively infected with it, or had recovered from it provided the deeply sampled blood TCRbeta repertoires that made up the dataset. Where HLA class I and class II types were available, the types were taken from metadata supplied by the sample provider, not from assay-based typing. The samples were drawn from the first 160 participants of the ongoing ImmuneRACE study and from 950 to 1,500 subjects provided by 6 global collaborators. Samples covering the acute and convalescent phases of COVID-19 were provided by collaborators in the United States, Italy and Spain. The repertoires were released in a freely available public database meant as a resource for research on the immune response to SARS-CoV-2. Broader findings and caveats from the paper: Clinical and demographic metadata were provided uncurated, with the amount varying by source and participant.

V is shortened by 5 bases, J by 3 bases, and the region joining them spans 17 bases. Measured from the cysteine to the phenylalanine, the CDR3 is 15 residues long. The sequence is cut down to CDR3 DNA, 45 bases in frame from base 1. The germline V gene encodes CDR1 SGHRS and CDR2 YFSETQ. TCRbeta CDR3 regions were amplified from genomic DNA by means of the immunoSEQ Assay, a bias-controlled multiplex PCR. Per the original workflow: Nucleated cell counts per sample were estimated from amplification of reference gene primers within the assay. Sequence reads were collapsed and filtered to measure the absolute abundance of every unique TCRbeta CDR3 rearrangement. Productive Simpson clonality was computed per sample as the square root of Simpson's diversity index over productive rearrangements. The clones in this table, taken by TCRdb from immuneACCESS, are in-frame only. Not every clone is retained; where verified, under half of the shortfall comes from an unresolved V gene, and the cause of the rest is unknown. V and J calls plus clone size are reproduced from that table; the DNA served to infer D and trimming. A total of under 150,000 clones appear in this sample, approximately 87% of them only once. Of the sample, around 3.9% is held by the ten largest clones.

Note on this clone: It lacks a known antigen. No per-base quality is available; no much larger clone lies one base away.

Participants in the prospective study were enrolled through a virtual design, were aged roughly 18 to 100 years, and lived in roughly 24 United States geographic areas. In the prospective study, cohorts were assigned on the basis of participant-reported clinical history obtained from a screening survey and a study questionnaire. In the prospective study, mobile phlebotomists collected whole blood, serum and a nasopharyngeal or oropharyngeal swab from each participant. Prospective study participants could optionally give additional blood draws and questionnaires over an approximately two-month period. Prospective study blood samples were shipped either frozen or at room temperature before DNA extraction.

The chain is encoded by TRBV5-1 joined to TRBJ1-2; possibly the D gene is TRBD1, per 5 matching bases. The sample taken for sequencing was PBMCs or T cells enriched from blood (not recorded which). The sequence was collected from a man in his fifties in a cohort exposed to, infected with or recovered from COVID-19 (not recorded which). The CDR3 has the sequence CASRSDMVLHYGYTF. The nucleotide sequence reads as follows: TGCGCCAGCAGGTCGGACATGGTCCTTCACTATGGCTACACCTTC.